This entry lists 28 T cell receptor beta chains sequenced from one sample in a study of T-cell reconstitution after alpha-beta-depleted transplantation in children. TCRbeta library construction was performed incorporating unique molecular identifiers. TCRdb reanalysed the PCR reads using MiXCR and keeps one entry per CDR3 protein. The data contain around 380,000 distinct CDR3 sequences, about 11% of them singletons. The starting material was PBMCs from the stem cell graft donor, obtained from the stem cell graft. These receptors were taken from a human donor who donated a stem cell graft to a child with acute myeloid leukemia.

This clonotype was picked up a small number of times. This chain links TRBV6-1 with TRBJ2-2; 11 bases fit TRBD1. The V gene's germline CDR1 is MNHNS and CDR2 SASEGT. Unmatched junction bases numbered 4, after V lost 4 bases and J lost 3 bases. The CDR3 totals 16 residues. The CDR3 loop is CASSGPGQGDTGELFF. Here the CDR3 DNA reads TGTGCCAGCAGTGGACCGGGACAGGGGGACACCGGGGAGCTGTTTTTT.

The V gene is TRBV12-3 or TRBV12-4, the J gene TRBJ2-5, with D maybe TRBD2 (6 bases). The CDR3 runs 17 residues. V was trimmed by 5 bases and J by 4 bases, leaving 23 bases between them. This CDR3 reads CASSRSGWRDFRETQYF. The CDR3, as DNA: TGTGCCAGCAGTCGCTCGGGGTGGAGGGATTTTAGAGAGACCCAGTACTTC.

This clonotype was detected only a few times. The V call is TRBV6-2 or TRBV6-3, the J call TRBJ2-5, with 7 positions matching TRBD1. Germline V gene data show CDR1 as MNHEY and CDR2 as SVGEGT. V was pared by 6 bases and J by 1 base, with 5 bases of the junction left unmatched. The CDR3 consists of 14 residues. The CDR3 is CASSPTGSQETQYF. CDR3 nucleotides: TGTGCCAGCAGCCCGACAGGGTCCCAAGAGACCCAGTACTTC.

The chain uses TRBV29-1 and TRBJ2-3; 8 positions match TRBD2. Unmatched junction bases numbered 14, after V lost 4 bases and J lost 2 bases. This CDR3 contains 17 residues. Germline CDR1 reads SQVTM; CDR2 reads ANQGSEA. CDR3 DNA: TGCAGCGTTGTGTTCCGGGAAGGGACTAGGGACACAGATACGCAGTATTTT. This gives the protein CSVVFREGTRDTDTQYF.

This clonotype was observed a few times. The chain combines TRBV5-1 with TRBJ2-3, with D possibly being TRBD2 (6 bases). Trimming took 1 base from V and 0 from J, leaving 9 bases between them. The CDR3 has 15 residues. Germline assignment: CDR1 SGHRS and CDR2 YFSETQ. The CDR3 DNA reads as TGCGCCAGCAGCTTGTGGAGCGGGAGCACAGATACGCAGTATTTT. As protein: CASSLWSGSTDTQYF.

V and J are TRBV20-1 and TRBJ2-7, with TRBD1 identical over 8 bases. The J segment lost 7 bases and the V segment lost 5 bases, leaving 13 bases of the junction unmatched. The CDR3 extends over 14 amino acids. Germline-derived CDR1 and CDR2 are DFQATT and SNEGSKA (reference sequence). This CDR3 is CSAGKGQALGEQYF. Here the CDR3 DNA reads TGCAGTGCTGGTAAGGGACAGGCGTTGGGGGAGCAGTACTTC.

This clonotype showed up just a few times. The chain employs TRBV5-4 and TRBJ2-2; no definite D call. Germline CDR1 is SGHNT and CDR2 is YYREEE (reference sequence). This CDR3 has 13 amino acids. Trimming cost V 1 base and J 8 bases, with 9 bases left between them. The CDR3 DNA sequence: TGTGCCAGCAGCTTGCGGGCAGGAGGGGAGCTGTTTTTT. Residues: CASSLRAGGELFF.

V and J are TRBV7-9 and TRBJ2-4, with 7 bases aligning to TRBD1. Per germline, CDR1 SEHNR and CDR2 FQNEAQ (reference sequence). The length of the CDR3 is 14 residues. Losses at the gene ends were 4 bases for V and 7 bases for J; bases not matched to a gene: 7. This CDR3 is CASSWGTVGNIQYF. For the CDR3, the DNA is TGTGCCAGCAGCTGGGGGACAGTCGGGAACATTCAGTACTTC.

This rearrangement joins TRBV20-1 to TRBJ2-2; 7 bases are shared with TRBD1. CDR1 is DFQATT, CDR2 SNEGSKA, per germline (reference sequence). With V trimmed by 5 bases and J by 5 bases, 8 bases remained unmatched. The CDR3 is 14 residues long. Written as DNA, the CDR3 is TGCAGTGCTGCCCCGACAGGGTTGACCGGGGAGCTGTTTTTT. Protein: CSAAPTGLTGELFF.

Note on this clonotype: Being one base from a much bigger clone, this may be a read error. The chain is built from TRBV20-1 and TRBJ2-1; either TRBD1 or TRBD2 may supply D (6 bases each). Germline V gene data show CDR1 as DFQATT and CDR2 as SNEGSKA (reference sequence). CDR3 size: 15 residues. The CDR3, as DNA: TGCAGTGCTAGAGGAGGGGGGAACGATCGCAATAAGCAGTTCTTC. It specifies CSARGGGNDRNKQFF.

This clonotype was counted at least ten times. The CDR3 sequence is CASRGTGDGYTF. In nucleotides, the CDR3 is TGTGCCAGCAGAGGGACAGGGGATGGCTACACCTTC. The chain recombines TRBV3-1 with TRBJ1-2, with TRBD1 identical over 10 bases. The CDR3 runs to 12 residues. CDR1 and CDR2 (germline): LGHDT, YNNKEL (reference sequence). The ends lost 6 bases at V and 6 bases at J; junction bases unmatched: 1.

This clonotype came up many times. This chain uses TRBV2 with TRBJ2-4; D possibly corresponds to TRBD1 (5 bases). The V and J ends lost 3 bases and 0 bases respectively, with 18 bases between them. Germline V gene data show CDR1 as SNHLY and CDR2 as FYNNEI. The CDR3 totals 18 residues. CDR3 bases: TGTGCCAGCAGTGACTCAGGGTTCTTCCCATTAGCCAAAAACATTCAGTACTTC. It specifies CASSDSGFFPLAKNIQYF.

This rearrangement joins TRBV6-1 to TRBJ2-4, with D perhaps matching TRBD2 (6 bases). The CDR3 runs 16 residues. V was clipped by 5 bases and J by 3 bases, with 17 bases between them. CDR1 is MNHNS, CDR2 SASEGT, per germline. CDR3 protein: CASSRLGTANKNIQYF. CDR3 bases: TGTGCCAGCAGTAGGCTCGGGACTGCTAACAAAAACATTCAGTACTTC.

This clonotype was recorded a few times. The CDR3 loop reads CASSFSGGLKNTDTQYF. In nucleotides, the CDR3 is TGTGCCAGCAGTTTTTCGGGGGGCCTCAAGAACACAGATACGCAGTATTTT. V is TRBV12-3 or TRBV12-4 and J is TRBJ2-3, with a possible D match to TRBD2 (7 bases). V lost 3 bases to trimming and J lost 2 bases, with 18 bases between them. The CDR3 spans 17 residues.

This clonotype was counted only a few times. The chain recombines TRBV20-1 with TRBJ1-2, with 9 bases identical to TRBD1. In germline, CDR1 is DFQATT, CDR2 SNEGSKA (reference sequence). CDR3 length: 12 residues. This CDR3 reads CRSDRGYEGYTF. The CDR3 nucleotides read TGCAGGAGTGACAGGGGGTACGAGGGCTACACCTTC.

The chain is built from TRBV20-1 and TRBJ2-7, with D perhaps TRBD1 (5 bases). Germline values: CDR1 DFQATT, CDR2 SNEGSKA (reference sequence). The CDR3 contains 12 residues. With 5 bases removed from V and 3 bases from J, the gap between germline ends came to 11 bases. The CDR3 DNA reads TGCAGTGCTTCCGACAGAGACTACGAGCAGTACTTC. Translation gives CSASDRDYEQYF.

This clonotype was detected only a few times. This sequence joins TRBV10-1 and TRBJ2-1, with 11 nucleotides matching TRBD2. CDR3 length: 16 amino acids. J lost 7 bases, V lost 7 bases, and 12 bases had no gene match. The germline CDR1 and CDR2 sequences are WNHNN and SYGVQD (reference sequence). As DNA, the CDR3 is TGCGCCAGCACTATTCTGCTAGCGGGAGGTACAAATGAGCAGTTCTTC. Translation gives CASTILLAGGTNEQFF.

The V gene is TRBV5-5, the J gene TRBJ2-3; the match to TRBD2 covers 10 bases. The CDR3 spans 15 residues. The junction had 5 bases not matched to a gene; V was cut back by 4 bases and J by 3 bases. Germline CDR1 and CDR2: SGHKS and YYEKEE (reference sequence). This chain's CDR3 is CASSLSGGATDTQYF. CDR3 in DNA: TGTGCCAGCAGCCTGAGCGGGGGGGCAACAGATACGCAGTATTTT.

This clonotype came up a few times. The genes are TRBV14 and TRBJ2-2, with TRBD1 matching 10 bases. After removal of 5 bases from V and 4 bases from J, the junction contained 13 bases not matched to a gene. This CDR3 has 18 amino acids. CDR1 SGHDN and CDR2 FVKESK come from the germline V gene. CDR3 region: CASSYLPGQGSGTGELFF. In DNA form, the CDR3 reads TGTGCCAGCAGCTATCTTCCGGGACAGGGGTCGGGCACCGGGGAGCTGTTTTTT.

This clonotype was recorded once. The gene calls are TRBV30 and TRBJ1-4; TRBD1 agrees at 7 bases. Trimming cost V 2 bases and J 8 bases; bases outside gene matches: 8. CDR3 length: 14 residues. Germline CDR1 is GTSNPN and CDR2 is SVGIG (reference sequence). CDR3 in amino acids: CAWSRPGQQEKLFF. CDR3 coding DNA: TGTGCCTGGAGTAGGCCGGGACAGCAAGAAAAACTGTTTTTT.

This clonotype has ten or more counts. The chain has TRBV20-1 and TRBJ2-7; 8 nucleotides match TRBD1. Trimming at V came to 2 bases and at J to 5 bases, leaving 2 bases not matched to a gene. CDR3 length equals 12 residues. Germline V gene sequence: CDR1 DFQATT, CDR2 SNEGSKA (reference sequence). The CDR3 sequence: CSARQGAHEQYF. CDR3 bases: TGCAGTGCTAGACAGGGGGCCCACGAGCAGTACTTC.

In its sample, this clonotype was seen many times. The chain carries TRBV7-6 and TRBJ2-7, with TRBD2 identical over 13 bases. V lost 5 bases, J lost 4 bases, and 5 bases stayed unmatched. This CDR3 region has 15 residues. Germline CDR1 and CDR2: SGHVS and FNYEAQ. DNA of the CDR3: TGTGCCAGCAGCCCGGGACTAGCGGGAATGTACGAGCAGTACTTC. Translation: CASSPGLAGMYEQYF.

V usage is TRBV7-8 and J usage is TRBJ2-7; TRBD2 matches 14 bases. After removal of 6 bases from V and 7 bases from J, the junction contained 11 bases not matched to a gene. The CDR3 extends over 16 amino acids. From germline, CDR1 is SGHVS and CDR2 FQNEAQ. The CDR3 sequence: CASRLKGLAGDREQYF. The CDR3 region has the DNA TGTGCCAGCAGATTGAAGGGACTAGCGGGAGACCGGGAGCAGTACTTC.

As to this clonotype: Germline and junction disagree at one end, which may indicate a read error. The chain combines TRBV4-3 with TRBJ2-3; tentatively, D is TRBD2 (6 bases). Germline V gives CDR1 LGHNA, CDR2 YSLEER. This CDR3 region has 16 residues. This CDR3 is CASSQVGRRGTGTQYF. CDR3 DNA sequence: TGCGCCAGCAGCCAAGTTGGGCGGAGGGGCACAGGTACGCAGTATTTT.

This clonotype was picked up many times. The genes are TRBV20-1 and TRBJ2-1; 7 bases are shared with TRBD2. J lost 6 bases, V lost 0 bases, and 5 bases had no gene match. CDR3 length: 14 residues. Per the germline V gene, CDR1 is DFQATT and CDR2 is SNEGSKA (reference sequence). CDR3 amino acids: CSARDLERGNEQFF. In DNA, the CDR3 is TGCAGTGCTAGAGATTTGGAGCGGGGCAATGAGCAGTTCTTC.

V gene TRBV5-1 combines with J gene TRBJ1-5, with D hard to call. Trimming removed 0 bases at V and 4 bases at J, with 11 bases between. The CDR3 loop spans 15 amino acids. Germline loops: CDR1 SGHRS, CDR2 YFSETQ. The CDR3 DNA is TGCGCCAGCAGCTTGGAGGGCAGCCTTAATCAGCCCCAGCATTTT. Translation gives CASSLEGSLNQPQHF.

The rearrangement joins TRBV6-1 to TRBJ2-1, with D possibly matching TRBD1 (5 bases). V lost 4 bases and J 10 bases, leaving 14 bases between the germline ends. CDR3 length: 13 amino acids. CDR1 and CDR2 (germline): MNHNS, SASEGT. CDR3 bases: TGTGCCAGCAGTGGAGAGAATCAGGGAGAGCAGTTCTTC. Its protein product is CASSGENQGEQFF.

This clonotype was recorded many times. The J gene is TRBJ2-3, the V gene TRBV20-1; perhaps TRBD2 as D (5 bases). Between the trimmed V and J ends, which lost 6 bases and 2 bases, there was a span of 15 bases. Germline lookup yields CDR1 DFQATT and CDR2 SNEGSKA (reference sequence). The CDR3 has 14 residues. The CDR3 DNA sequence: TGCAGTGCGGGAAGGAGCGGCTTCACAGATACGCAGTATTTT. It translates to CSAGRSGFTDTQYF.